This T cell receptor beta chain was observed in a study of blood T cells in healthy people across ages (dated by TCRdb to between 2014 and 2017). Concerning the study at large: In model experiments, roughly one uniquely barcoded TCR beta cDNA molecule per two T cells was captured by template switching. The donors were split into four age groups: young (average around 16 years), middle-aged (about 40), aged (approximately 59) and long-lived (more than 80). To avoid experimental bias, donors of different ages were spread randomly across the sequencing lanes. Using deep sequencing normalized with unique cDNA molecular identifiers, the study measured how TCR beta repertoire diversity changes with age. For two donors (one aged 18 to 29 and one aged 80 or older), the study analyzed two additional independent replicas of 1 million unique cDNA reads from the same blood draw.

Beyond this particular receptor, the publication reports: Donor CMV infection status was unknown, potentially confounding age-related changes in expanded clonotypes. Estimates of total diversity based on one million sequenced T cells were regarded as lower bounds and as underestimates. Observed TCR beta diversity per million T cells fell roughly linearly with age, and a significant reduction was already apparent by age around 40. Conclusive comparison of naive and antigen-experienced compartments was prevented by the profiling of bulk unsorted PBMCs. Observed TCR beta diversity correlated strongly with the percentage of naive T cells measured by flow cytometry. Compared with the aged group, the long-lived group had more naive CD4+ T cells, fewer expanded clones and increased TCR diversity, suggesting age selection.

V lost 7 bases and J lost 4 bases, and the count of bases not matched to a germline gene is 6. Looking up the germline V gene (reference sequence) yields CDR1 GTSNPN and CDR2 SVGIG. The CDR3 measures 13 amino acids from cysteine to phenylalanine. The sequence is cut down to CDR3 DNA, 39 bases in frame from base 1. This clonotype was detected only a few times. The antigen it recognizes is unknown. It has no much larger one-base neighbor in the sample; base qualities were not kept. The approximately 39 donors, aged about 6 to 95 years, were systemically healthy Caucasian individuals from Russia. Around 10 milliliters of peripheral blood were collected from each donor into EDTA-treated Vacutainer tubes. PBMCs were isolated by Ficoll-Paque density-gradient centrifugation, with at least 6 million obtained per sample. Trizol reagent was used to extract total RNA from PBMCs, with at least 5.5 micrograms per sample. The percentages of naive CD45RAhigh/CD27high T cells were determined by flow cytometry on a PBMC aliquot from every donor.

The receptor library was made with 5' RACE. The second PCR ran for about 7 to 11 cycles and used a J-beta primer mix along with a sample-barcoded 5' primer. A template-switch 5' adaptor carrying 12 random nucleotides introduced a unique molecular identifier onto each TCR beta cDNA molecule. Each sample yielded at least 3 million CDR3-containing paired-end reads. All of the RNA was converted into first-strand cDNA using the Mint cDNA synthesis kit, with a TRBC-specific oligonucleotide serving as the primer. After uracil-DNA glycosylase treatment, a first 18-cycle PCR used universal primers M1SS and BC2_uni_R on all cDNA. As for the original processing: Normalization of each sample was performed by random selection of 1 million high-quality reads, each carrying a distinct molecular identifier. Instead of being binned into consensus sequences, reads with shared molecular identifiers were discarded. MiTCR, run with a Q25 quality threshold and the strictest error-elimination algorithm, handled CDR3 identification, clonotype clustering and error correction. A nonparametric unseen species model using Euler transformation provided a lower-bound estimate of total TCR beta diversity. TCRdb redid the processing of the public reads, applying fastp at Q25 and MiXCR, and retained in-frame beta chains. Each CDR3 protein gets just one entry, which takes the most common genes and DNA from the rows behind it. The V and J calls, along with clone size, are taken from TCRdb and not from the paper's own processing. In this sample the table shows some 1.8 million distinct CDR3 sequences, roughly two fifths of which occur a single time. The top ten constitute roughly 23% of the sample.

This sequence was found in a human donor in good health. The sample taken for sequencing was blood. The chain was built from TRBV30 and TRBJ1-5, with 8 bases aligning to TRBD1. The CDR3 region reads CAYRQGNNQPQHF. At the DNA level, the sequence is TGTGCCTACCGACAGGGGAATAATCAGCCCCAGCATTTT.